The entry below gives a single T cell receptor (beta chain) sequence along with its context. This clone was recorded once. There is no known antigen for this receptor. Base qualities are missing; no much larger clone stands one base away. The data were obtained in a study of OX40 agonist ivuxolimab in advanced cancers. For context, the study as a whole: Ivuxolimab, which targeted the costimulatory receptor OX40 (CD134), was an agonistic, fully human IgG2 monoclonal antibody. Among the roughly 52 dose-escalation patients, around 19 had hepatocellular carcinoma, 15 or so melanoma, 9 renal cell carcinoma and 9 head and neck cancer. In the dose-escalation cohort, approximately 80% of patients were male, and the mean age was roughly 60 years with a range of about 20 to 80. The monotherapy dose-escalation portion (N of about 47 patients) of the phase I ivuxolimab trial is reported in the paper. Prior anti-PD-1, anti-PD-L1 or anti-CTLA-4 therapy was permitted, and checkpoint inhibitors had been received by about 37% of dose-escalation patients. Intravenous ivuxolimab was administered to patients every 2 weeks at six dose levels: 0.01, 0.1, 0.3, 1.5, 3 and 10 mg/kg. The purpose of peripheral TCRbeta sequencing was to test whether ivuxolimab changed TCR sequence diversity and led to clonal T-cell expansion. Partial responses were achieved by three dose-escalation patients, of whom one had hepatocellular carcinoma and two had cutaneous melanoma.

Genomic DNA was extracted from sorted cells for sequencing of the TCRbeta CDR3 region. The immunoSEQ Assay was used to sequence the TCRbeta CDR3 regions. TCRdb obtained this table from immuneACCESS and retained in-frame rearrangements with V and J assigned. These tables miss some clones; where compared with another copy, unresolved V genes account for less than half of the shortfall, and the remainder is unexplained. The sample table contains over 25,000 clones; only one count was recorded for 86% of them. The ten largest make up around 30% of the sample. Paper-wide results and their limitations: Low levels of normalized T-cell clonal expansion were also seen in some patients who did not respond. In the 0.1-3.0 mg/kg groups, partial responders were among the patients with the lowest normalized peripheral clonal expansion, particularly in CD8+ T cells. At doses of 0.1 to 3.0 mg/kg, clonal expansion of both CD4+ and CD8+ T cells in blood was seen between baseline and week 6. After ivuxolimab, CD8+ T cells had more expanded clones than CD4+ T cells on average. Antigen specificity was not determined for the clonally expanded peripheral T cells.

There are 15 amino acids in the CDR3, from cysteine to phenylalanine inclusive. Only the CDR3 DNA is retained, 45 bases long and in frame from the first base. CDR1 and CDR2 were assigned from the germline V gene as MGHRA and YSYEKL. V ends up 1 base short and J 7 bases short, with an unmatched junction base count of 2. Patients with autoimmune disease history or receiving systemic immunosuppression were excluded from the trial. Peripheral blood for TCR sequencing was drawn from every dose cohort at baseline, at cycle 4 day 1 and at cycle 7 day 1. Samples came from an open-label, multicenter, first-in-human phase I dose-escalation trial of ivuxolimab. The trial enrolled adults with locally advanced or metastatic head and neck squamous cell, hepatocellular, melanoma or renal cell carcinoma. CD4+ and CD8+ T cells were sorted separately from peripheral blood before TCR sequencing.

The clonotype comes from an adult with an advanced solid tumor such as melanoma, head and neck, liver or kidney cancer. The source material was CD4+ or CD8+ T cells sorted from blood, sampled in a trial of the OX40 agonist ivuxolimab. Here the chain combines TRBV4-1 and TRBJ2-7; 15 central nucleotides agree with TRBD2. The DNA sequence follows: TGCGCCAGCAGCCAAGCCGGGACTAGCGGGAGGGAGCAGTACTTC. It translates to CASSQAGTSGREQYF.